This is a list of T cell receptor beta chains from one sample in a study of CD8 T cells in ankylosing spondylitis. MiXCR was run by TCRdb on the 5' RACE reads, yielding one entry per CDR3 protein. The sample holds about 360,000 distinct CDR3 sequences, roughly 14% seen once. The material sequenced was blood, either unsorted or a sorted T cell fraction (not recorded which). These receptors all stem from a male donor with ankylosing spondylitis or in good health (not recorded which). Each CDR3 is given with its conserved first and last residue. A D gene is named only where the DNA matches it firmly. Where a row states a size, it is once, few, many or the class of an expanded clone; other rows omit it.

V	D	J	size	DNA	CDR3
TRBV5-6	-	TRBJ1-1	-	TGTGCCAGCAGCTTGAACCAAATCGGAGCTTTCTTT	CASSLNQIGAFF
TRBV29-1	-	TRBJ2-4	-	TGCAGCGTTGAAGATCGGGTCGGTGCCAAAAACATTCAGTACTTC	CSVEDRVGAKNIQYF
TRBV4-1	-	TRBJ1-5	many	TGCGCCAGCAGCCAAGTATTTAGCAATCAGCCCCAGCATTTT	CASSQVFSNQPQHF
TRBV2	-	TRBJ1-2	few	TGTGCCAGCAGTGAAGGTCACAACAGGGCCTACACCTTC	CASSEGHNRAYTF
TRBV29-1	-	TRBJ1-1	few	TGCAGCGCTCAAGGACAGCTGAACACTGAAGCTTTCTTT	CSAQGQLNTEAFF
TRBV12-3/TRBV12-4	TRBD1	TRBJ1-2	many	TGTGCCAGCAGTCCGGGACAGGGGTTTGGCTACACCTTC	CASSPGQGFGYTF
TRBV15	TRBD1	TRBJ1-4	-	TGTGCCACCGAGGGGGCACGAAATGAAAAACTGTTTTTT	CATEGARNEKLFF
TRBV15	TRBD2	TRBJ2-7	many	TGTGCCACCAGCAGAGAAAAGACTAGCGGGAGAATCCCCTACGAGCAGTACTTC	CATSREKTSGRIPYEQYF
TRBV15	-	TRBJ1-5	many	TGTGCCACCAGCAGAGATCAGCAGCCCCAGCATTTT	CATSRDQQPQHF
TRBV29-1	-	TRBJ2-5	few	TGCAGCGGGCTAGAGGAGACCCAGTACTTC	CSGLEETQYF
TRBV5-1	TRBD2	TRBJ2-7	many	TGCGCCAGCAGCCCCGGGACTAGCGGGACTTCCTACGAGCAGTACTTC	CASSPGTSGTSYEQYF
TRBV11-2	TRBD2	TRBJ2-1	-	TGTGCCAGCAGCACAAATGGGAGGGCCTACAATGAGCAGTTCTTC	CASSTNGRAYNEQFF
TRBV7-8	-	TRBJ1-1	many	TGTGCCAGCAGCAAGACGGAACAGTATGGCACTGAAGCTTTCTTT	CASSKTEQYGTEAFF
TRBV5-1	TRBD1	TRBJ2-3	-	TGCGCCAGCAGCTTACAGGGGGCAAATACGCAGTATTTT	CASSLQGANTQYF
TRBV5-1	TRBD2	TRBJ2-2	-	TGCGCCAGCAGCTTATCTCTAGCGGCCACCGGGGAGCTGTTTTTT	CASSLSLAATGELFF
TRBV5-1	-	TRBJ2-1	few	TGCGCCAGCAGCTTGGCTCTTGTTAATGAGCAGTTCTTC	CASSLALVNEQFF
TRBV10-3	-	TRBJ2-2	-	TGTGCCATCCAAGAGGGGTACACCGGGGAGCTGTTTTTT	CAIQEGYTGELFF
TRBV30	-	TRBJ1-5	few	TGTGCCTGGAGTAATCGACGAGCTTATAGCAATCAGCCCCAGCATTTT	CAWSNRRAYSNQPQHF